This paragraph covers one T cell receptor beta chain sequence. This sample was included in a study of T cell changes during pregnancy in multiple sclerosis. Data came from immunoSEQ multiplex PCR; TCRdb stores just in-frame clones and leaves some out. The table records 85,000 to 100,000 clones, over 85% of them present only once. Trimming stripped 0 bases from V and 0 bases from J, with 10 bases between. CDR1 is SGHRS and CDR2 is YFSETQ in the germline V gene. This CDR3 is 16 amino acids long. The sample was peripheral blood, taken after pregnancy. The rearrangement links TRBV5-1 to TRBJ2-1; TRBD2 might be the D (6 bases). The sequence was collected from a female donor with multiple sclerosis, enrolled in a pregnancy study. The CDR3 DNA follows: TGCGCCAGCAGCTTGGATGCGGGGAGCTCCTACAATGAGCAGTTCTTC. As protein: CASSLDAGSSYNEQFF. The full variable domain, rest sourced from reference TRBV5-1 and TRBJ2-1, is KAGVTQTPRYLIKTRGQQVTLSCSPISGHRSVSWYQQTPGQGLQFLFEYFSETQRNKGNFPGRFSGRQFSNSRSEMNVSTLELGDSALYLCASSLDAGSSYNEQFFGPGTRLTVL.